This T cell receptor (beta chain) was observed in a study of blood T cell repertoires in COVID-19. The ends lost 5 bases at V and 7 bases at J; junction bases unmatched: 4. The germline V gene has CDR1 SGHTA and CDR2 FQGTGA. The CDR3 is 13 residues long. Per the original data handling: The assay estimated nucleated cells by amplifying reference gene primers. Data came from immunoSEQ multiplex PCR; TCRdb stores just in-frame clones and leaves some out. Clone size and V and J calls were adopted from that table, with D and trimming inferred from the DNA. The table records tens of thousands of clones, about 89% of them present only once.

Sequencing was carried out using peripheral blood. The gene calls are TRBV7-3 and TRBJ2-2, with TRBD2 identical over 7 bases. The source is a man in his fifties or sixties with active or convalescent COVID-19. The CDR3 DNA is TGTGCCAGCAGCCCCGGGGGGAGCGGGGAGCTGTTTTTT. Translation: CASSPGGSGELFF.